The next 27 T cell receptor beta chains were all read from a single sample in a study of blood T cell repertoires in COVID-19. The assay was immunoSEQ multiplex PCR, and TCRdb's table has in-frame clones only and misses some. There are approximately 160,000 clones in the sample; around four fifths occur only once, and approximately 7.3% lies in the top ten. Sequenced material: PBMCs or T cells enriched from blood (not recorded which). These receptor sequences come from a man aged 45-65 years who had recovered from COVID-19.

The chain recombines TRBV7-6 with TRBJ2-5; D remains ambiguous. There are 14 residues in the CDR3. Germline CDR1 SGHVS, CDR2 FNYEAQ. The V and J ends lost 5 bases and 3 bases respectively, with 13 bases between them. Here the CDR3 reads CASSRSSLKETQYF. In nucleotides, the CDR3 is TGTGCCAGCAGCCGGAGTTCACTAAAAGAGACCCAGTACTTC. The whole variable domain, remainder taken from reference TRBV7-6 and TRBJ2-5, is GAGVSQSPRYKVTKRGQDVALRCDPISGHVSLYWYRQALGQGPEFLTYFNYEAQQDKSGLPNDRFSAERPEGSISTLTIQRTEQRDSAMYRCASSRSSLKETQYFGPGTRLLVL.

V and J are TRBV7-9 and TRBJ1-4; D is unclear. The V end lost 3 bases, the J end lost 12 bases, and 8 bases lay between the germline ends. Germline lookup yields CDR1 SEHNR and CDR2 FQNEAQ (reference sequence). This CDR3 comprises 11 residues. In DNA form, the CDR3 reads TGTGCCAGCAGCTTTGAGTCGGAACTGTTTTTT. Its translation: CASSFESELFF.

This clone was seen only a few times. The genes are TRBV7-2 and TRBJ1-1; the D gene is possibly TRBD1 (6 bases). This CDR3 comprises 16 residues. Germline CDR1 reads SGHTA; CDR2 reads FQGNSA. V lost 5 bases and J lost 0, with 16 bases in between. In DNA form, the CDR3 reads TGTGCCAGCAGCCCCGGACAGCGAGCAGTGAACACTGAAGCTTTCTTT. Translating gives CASSPGQRAVNTEAFF.

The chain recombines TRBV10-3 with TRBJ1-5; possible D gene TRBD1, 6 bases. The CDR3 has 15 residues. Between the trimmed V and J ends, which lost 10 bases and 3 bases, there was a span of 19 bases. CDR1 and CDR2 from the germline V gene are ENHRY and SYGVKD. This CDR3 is CATQTTGRNNQPQHF. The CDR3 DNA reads TGTGCCACCCAAACGACAGGTAGAAACAATCAGCCCCAGCATTTT.

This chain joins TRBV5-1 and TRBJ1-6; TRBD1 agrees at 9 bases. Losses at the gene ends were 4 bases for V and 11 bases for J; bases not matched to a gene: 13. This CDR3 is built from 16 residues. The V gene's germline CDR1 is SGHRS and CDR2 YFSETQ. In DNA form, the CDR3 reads TGCGCCAGCAGCGAACCCGTGGACAGGGGCGCGGCACCCCTCCACTTT. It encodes CASSEPVDRGAAPLHF.

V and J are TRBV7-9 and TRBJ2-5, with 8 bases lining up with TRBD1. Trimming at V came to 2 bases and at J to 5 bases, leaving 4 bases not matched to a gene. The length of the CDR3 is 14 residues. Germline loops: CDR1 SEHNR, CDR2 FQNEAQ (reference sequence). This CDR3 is CASSLRGQGETQYF. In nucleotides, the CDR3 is TGTGCCAGCAGCTTAAGAGGACAGGGTGAGACCCAGTACTTC.

This CDR3 is CASSVREGSSGNTIYF. The CDR3, as DNA: TGTGCCAGCAGCGTCCGGGAAGGCTCCTCTGGAAACACCATATATTTT. V usage is TRBV3-1 (or the pseudogene TRBV3-2) and J usage is TRBJ1-3; D is uncertain. The CDR3 extends over 16 amino acids. V lost 5 bases to trimming and J lost 0 bases, with 14 bases between them. The germline V gene has CDR1 LGHDT and CDR2 YNNKEL (reference sequence).

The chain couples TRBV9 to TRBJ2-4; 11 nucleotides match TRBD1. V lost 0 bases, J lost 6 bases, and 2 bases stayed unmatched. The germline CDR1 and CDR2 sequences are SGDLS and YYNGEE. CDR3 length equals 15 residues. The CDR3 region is CASSVEGTGGNIQYF. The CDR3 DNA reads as TGTGCCAGCAGCGTAGAGGGGACAGGGGGAAACATTCAGTACTTC.

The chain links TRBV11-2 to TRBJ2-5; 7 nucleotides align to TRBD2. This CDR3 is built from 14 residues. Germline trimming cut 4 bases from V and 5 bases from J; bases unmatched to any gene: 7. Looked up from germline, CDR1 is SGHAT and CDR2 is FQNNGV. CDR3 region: CASSSGSGGETQYF. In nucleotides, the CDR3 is TGTGCCAGCAGCTCAGGATCGGGGGGTGAGACCCAGTACTTC.

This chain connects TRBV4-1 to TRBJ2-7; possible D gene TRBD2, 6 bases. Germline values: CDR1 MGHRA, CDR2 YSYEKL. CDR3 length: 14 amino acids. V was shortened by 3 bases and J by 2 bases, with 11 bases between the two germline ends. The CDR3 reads CASSQPGLAYEQYF. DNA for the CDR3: TGCGCCAGCAGCCAGCCGGGACTGGCCTACGAGCAGTACTTC.

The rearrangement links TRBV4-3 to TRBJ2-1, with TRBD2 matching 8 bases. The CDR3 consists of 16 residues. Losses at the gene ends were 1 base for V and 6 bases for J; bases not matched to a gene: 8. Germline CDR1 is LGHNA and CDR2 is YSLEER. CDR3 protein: CASSQGGLVVGNEQFF. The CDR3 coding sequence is TGCGCCAGCAGCCAAGGGGGACTAGTGGTTGGCAATGAGCAGTTCTTC.

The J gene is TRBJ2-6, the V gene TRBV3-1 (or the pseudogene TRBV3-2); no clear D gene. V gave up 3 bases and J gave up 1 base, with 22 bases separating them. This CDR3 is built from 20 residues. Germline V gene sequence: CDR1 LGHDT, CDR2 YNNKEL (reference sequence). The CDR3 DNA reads TGTGCCAGCAGCCAGTACGATCGGTGGAGTCCTCTTTCTGGGGCCAACGTCCTGACTTTC. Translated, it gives CASSQYDRWSPLSGANVLTF.

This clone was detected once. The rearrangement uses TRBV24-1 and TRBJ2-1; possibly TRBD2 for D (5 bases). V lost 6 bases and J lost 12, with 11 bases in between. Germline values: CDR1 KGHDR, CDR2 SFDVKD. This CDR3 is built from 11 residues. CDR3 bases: TGTGCCACCAGTTCGGGGTTTGCGCAGTTCTTC. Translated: CATSSGFAQFF.

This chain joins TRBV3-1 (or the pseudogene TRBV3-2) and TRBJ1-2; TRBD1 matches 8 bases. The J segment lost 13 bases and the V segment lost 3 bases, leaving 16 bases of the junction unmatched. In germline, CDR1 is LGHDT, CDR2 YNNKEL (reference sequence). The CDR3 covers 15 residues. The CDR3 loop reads CASSQGPSGTGDVTF. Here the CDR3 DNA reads TGTGCCAGCAGCCAGGGGCCGTCCGGGACAGGCGATGTCACCTTC.

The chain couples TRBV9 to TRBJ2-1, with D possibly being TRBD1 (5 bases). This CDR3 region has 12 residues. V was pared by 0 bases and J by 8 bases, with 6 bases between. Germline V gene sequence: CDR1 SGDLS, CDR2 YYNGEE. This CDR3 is CASSVGGHEQFF. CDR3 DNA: TGTGCCAGCAGCGTAGGGGGCCATGAGCAGTTCTTC.

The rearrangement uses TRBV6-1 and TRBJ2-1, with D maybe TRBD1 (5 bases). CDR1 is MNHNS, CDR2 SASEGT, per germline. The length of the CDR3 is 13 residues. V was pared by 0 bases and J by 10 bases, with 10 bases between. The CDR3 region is CASSEARYREQFF. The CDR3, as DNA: TGTGCCAGCAGTGAAGCCCGCTACAGGGAGCAGTTCTTC.

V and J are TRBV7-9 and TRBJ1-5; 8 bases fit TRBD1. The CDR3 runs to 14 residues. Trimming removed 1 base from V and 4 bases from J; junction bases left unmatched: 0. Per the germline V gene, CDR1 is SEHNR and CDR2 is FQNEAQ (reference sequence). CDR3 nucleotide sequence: TGTGCCAGCAGCTTAGACAGGGGGAATCAGCCCCAGCATTTT. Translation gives CASSLDRGNQPQHF.

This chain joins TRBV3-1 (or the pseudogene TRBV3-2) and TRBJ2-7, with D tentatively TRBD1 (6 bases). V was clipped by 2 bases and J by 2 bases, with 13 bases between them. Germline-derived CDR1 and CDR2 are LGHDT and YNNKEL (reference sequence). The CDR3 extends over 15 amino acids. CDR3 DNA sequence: TGTGCCAGCAGCCAACGGCGACAGGCAGCCTACGAGCAGTACTTC. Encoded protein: CASSQRRQAAYEQYF.

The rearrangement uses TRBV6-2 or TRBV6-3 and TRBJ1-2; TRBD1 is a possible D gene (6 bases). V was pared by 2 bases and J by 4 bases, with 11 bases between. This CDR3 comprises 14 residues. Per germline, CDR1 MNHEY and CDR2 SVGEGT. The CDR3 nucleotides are TGTGCCAGCAGTTACACTGGACAGAGCTATGGCTACACCTTC. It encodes CASSYTGQSYGYTF.

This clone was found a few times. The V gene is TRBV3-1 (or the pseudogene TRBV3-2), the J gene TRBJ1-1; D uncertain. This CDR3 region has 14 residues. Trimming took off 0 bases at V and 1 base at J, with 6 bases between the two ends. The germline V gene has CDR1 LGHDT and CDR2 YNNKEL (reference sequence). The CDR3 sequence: CASSQDGQNTEAFF. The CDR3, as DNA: TGTGCCAGCAGCCAAGATGGCCAGAACACTGAAGCTTTCTTT.

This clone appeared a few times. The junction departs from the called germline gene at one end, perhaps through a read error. CDR3 protein: CASSLGRMVAGGLETQYF. The CDR3 nucleotides are TGTGCTAGCAGCTTAGGAAGGATGGTAGCGGGGGGACTTGAGACCCAGTACTTC. The J gene is TRBJ2-5, the V gene TRBV7-7, with 10 positions matching TRBD2. The length of the CDR3 is 18 residues. Germline V gives CDR1 SSHAT, CDR2 FNYEAQ (reference sequence).

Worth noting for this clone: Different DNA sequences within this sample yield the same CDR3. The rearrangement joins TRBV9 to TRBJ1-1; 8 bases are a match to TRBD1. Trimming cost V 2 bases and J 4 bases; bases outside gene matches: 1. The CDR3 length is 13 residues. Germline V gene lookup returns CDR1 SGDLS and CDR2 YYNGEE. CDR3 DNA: TGTGCCAGCAGCGTTACAGGGGGCACTGAAGCTTTCTTT. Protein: CASSVTGGTEAFF.

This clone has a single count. CDR3 in DNA: TGTGCCAGCAGCTCCCAAGCGGGGGGGTTCCCTAGCACAGATACGCAGTATTTT. Its translation: CASSSQAGGFPSTDTQYF. The chain is built from TRBV5-6 and TRBJ2-3; TRBD2 matches 10 bases. In germline, CDR1 is SGHDT, CDR2 YYEEEE. The CDR3 consists of 18 residues. After removal of 3 bases from V and 0 bases from J, the junction contained 10 bases not matched to a gene.

CDR3 coding DNA: TGTGCCAGCAGTACGACCGCACAGGGGCGAGGAAACACCATATATTTT. Translated: CASSTTAQGRGNTIYF. V is TRBV6-2 or TRBV6-3 and J is TRBJ1-3; TRBD1 matches 7 bases. Germline CDR1 MNHEY, CDR2 SVGEGT. This CDR3 contains 16 residues. V dropped 5 bases and J dropped 4; count of bases not matched to a gene: 11.

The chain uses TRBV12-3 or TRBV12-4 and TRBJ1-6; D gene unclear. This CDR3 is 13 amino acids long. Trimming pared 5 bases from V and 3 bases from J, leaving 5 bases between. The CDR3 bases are TGTGCCAGCAGTGAGTACTATAATTCACCCCTCCACTTT. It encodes CASSEYYNSPLHF.

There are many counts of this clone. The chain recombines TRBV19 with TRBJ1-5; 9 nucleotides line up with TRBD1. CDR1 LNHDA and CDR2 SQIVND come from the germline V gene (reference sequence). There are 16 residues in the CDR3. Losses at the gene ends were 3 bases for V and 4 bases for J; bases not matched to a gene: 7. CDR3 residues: CASSITGQGRNQPQHF. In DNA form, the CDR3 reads TGTGCCAGTAGTATTACGGGACAGGGACGGAATCAGCCCCAGCATTTT.

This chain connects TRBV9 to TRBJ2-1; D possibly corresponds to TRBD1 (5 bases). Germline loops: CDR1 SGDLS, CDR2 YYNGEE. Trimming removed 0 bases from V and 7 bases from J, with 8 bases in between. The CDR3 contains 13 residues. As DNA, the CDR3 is TGTGCCAGCAGCGTAGAGGGGCAAAATGAGCAGTTCTTC. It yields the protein CASSVEGQNEQFF.